Here is one TCR beta chain with its context. V dropped 8 bases and J dropped 2; count of bases not matched to a gene: 9. Looked up from germline, CDR1 is MRHNA and CDR2 is SNTAGT. This CDR3 is built from 15 residues. The entry originates in a study of blood T cell repertoires in COVID-19. Assay: immunoSEQ multiplex PCR; the TCRdb copy retains only in-frame clones and omits some. The sample lists approximately 300,000 clones; about 90% were seen once. The V and J genes are TRBV6-4 and TRBJ1-2, with 9 bases identical to TRBD1. Sequenced sample: peripheral blood. The clonotype originates from a woman aged 40 to 50 with acute or convalescent COVID-19. CDR3 DNA: TGTGCCAGCCGGGCAGCACAGGGGGCAAACTATGGCTACACCTTC. Translation: CASRAAQGANYGYTF.